A selection of T cell receptor beta chains follows, all from one sample in a study of Ad26.COV2.S vaccination and SARS-CoV-2 variants. The data were produced by immunoSEQ multiplex PCR, yet TCRdb's version contains in-frame clones alone and is incomplete. This sample has around 250,000 clones, with around nine tenths found just once. Sample: peripheral blood, taken in a trial of Ad26.COV2.S vaccine versus placebo. Receptors were obtained from a person between 18 and 65 years old who received the Ad26.COV2.S COVID-19 vaccine or a placebo. Each CDR3 is given without its conserved first and last residue.

j_gene: TRBJ2-7
v_gene: TRBV2
CDR3aa: ASSRPETYEQY

j_gene: TRBJ1-2
v_gene: TRBV7-9
CDR3aa: ASSIVGDLNYGYT

j_gene: TRBJ2-2
v_gene: TRBV7-6
CDR3aa: ASSPVTGELF

j_gene: TRBJ2-7
v_gene: TRBV7-9
CDR3aa: ASSLTGSSYEQY

j_gene: TRBJ2-7
v_gene: TRBV4-1
CDR3aa: ASSQVQDYEQY

j_gene: TRBJ2-1
v_gene: TRBV7-6
CDR3aa: ASRGLAGGPGYNEQF

j_gene: TRBJ2-5
v_gene: TRBV11-1
CDR3aa: ASSLAQTGLGETQY

j_gene: TRBJ2-4
v_gene: TRBV3-1/TRBV3-2
CDR3aa: ASSPYGGKGIQY

j_gene: TRBJ2-3
v_gene: TRBV18
CDR3aa: ASSPYRSAGWGTDTQY

j_gene: TRBJ1-4
v_gene: TRBV9
CDR3aa: ASSTTAHEKLF

j_gene: TRBJ1-2
v_gene: TRBV21-1
CDR3aa: ASSKLGTANYGYT

j_gene: TRBJ2-7
v_gene: TRBV11-2
CDR3aa: ASSLVSGTDLYEQY

j_gene: TRBJ1-5
v_gene: TRBV2
CDR3aa: ASSERLNNQPQH

j_gene: TRBJ1-2
v_gene: TRBV18
CDR3aa: ASSPSGGYGYT

j_gene: TRBJ2-1
v_gene: TRBV9
CDR3aa: ASSAPGTSGSSYNEQF

j_gene: TRBJ1-5
v_gene: TRBV18
CDR3aa: ASSPTGQRNQPQH

j_gene: TRBJ2-5
v_gene: TRBV6-1
CDR3aa: ASSEAGTGGVKTQY

j_gene: TRBJ2-5
v_gene: TRBV27
CDR3aa: ASSLGRGLKETQY

j_gene: TRBJ2-3
v_gene: TRBV2
CDR3aa: ASSPPSGGGSTDTQY

j_gene: TRBJ2-3
v_gene: TRBV4-1
CDR3aa: ASSQEYSLPWTSGSTDTQY

j_gene: TRBJ1-5
v_gene: TRBV4-2
CDR3aa: ASSQEQGRDNQPQH

j_gene: TRBJ2-1
v_gene: TRBV4-1
CDR3aa: ASSLTWSYNEQF

j_gene: TRBJ1-6
v_gene: TRBV5-4
CDR3aa: ASSLGQHNSPLH

j_gene: TRBJ1-6
v_gene: TRBV5-1
CDR3aa: ASTLGGPGQTLH

j_gene: TRBJ2-3
v_gene: TRBV7-9
CDR3aa: ASRMTRDPSTDTQY

j_gene: TRBJ2-1
v_gene: TRBV9
CDR3aa: ASSGRDGINNEQF

j_gene: TRBJ1-4
v_gene: TRBV5-1
CDR3aa: ASSLAPAPNEKLF

j_gene: TRBJ1-2
v_gene: TRBV2
CDR3aa: ASSEDRRSIGYT

j_gene: TRBJ1-4
v_gene: TRBV9
CDR3aa: ASSGGHRGGNEKLF

j_gene: TRBJ2-1
v_gene: TRBV7-8
CDR3aa: ATQGGGPVSYNEQF

j_gene: TRBJ1-3
v_gene: TRBV2
CDR3aa: ASSPFSTGVSGNTIY

j_gene: TRBJ2-5
v_gene: TRBV12-3/TRBV12-4
CDR3aa: ASSKGQKATQY

j_gene: TRBJ1-2
v_gene: TRBV5-4
CDR3aa: ASSLAGDGTGYT

j_gene: TRBJ2-7
v_gene: TRBV7-2
CDR3aa: ASSKLAALDYEQY

j_gene: TRBJ1-4
v_gene: TRBV29-1
CDR3aa: SVDSGGTNEKLF

j_gene: TRBJ2-3
v_gene: TRBV11-2
CDR3aa: ASSTLLAGAGDTQY

j_gene: TRBJ1-4
v_gene: TRBV6-1
CDR3aa: ASSEQGRSTNEKLF

j_gene: TRBJ2-1
v_gene: TRBV24-1
CDR3aa: ATSGGTSGIHNEQF

j_gene: TRBJ2-7
v_gene: TRBV6-2/TRBV6-3
CDR3aa: ASSYSLGMDEQY

j_gene: TRBJ1-4
v_gene: TRBV7-9
CDR3aa: ASRLEDSIPTNEKLF

j_gene: TRBJ2-5
v_gene: TRBV27
CDR3aa: ASSTRRGRDEQETQY

j_gene: TRBJ2-1
v_gene: TRBV7-2
CDR3aa: ASSFAGTSGYNEQF

j_gene: TRBJ2-7
v_gene: TRBV3-1/TRBV3-2
CDR3aa: ASSQPGEGAHEQY

j_gene: TRBJ1-4
v_gene: TRBV14
CDR3aa: ASSRSPSRGDGEKLF

j_gene: TRBJ2-3
v_gene: TRBV13
CDR3aa: ASVSLRGLAGSGSTDTQY

j_gene: TRBJ1-1
v_gene: TRBV3-1/TRBV3-2
CDR3aa: ASSHAPTMNTEAF

j_gene: TRBJ2-1
v_gene: TRBV10-3
CDR3aa: AISAGLAEGNEQF

j_gene: TRBJ2-1
v_gene: TRBV19
CDR3aa: ASSSSPGSNEQF

j_gene: TRBJ1-2
v_gene: TRBV6-5
CDR3aa: ASSYSKARINYGYT

j_gene: TRBJ2-7
v_gene: TRBV14
CDR3aa: ASSQVPNMPYEQY

j_gene: TRBJ1-4
v_gene: TRBV9
CDR3aa: ASSPEPGQSNEKLF

j_gene: TRBJ2-5
v_gene: TRBV19
CDR3aa: ASSIWQGEETQY

j_gene: TRBJ2-5
v_gene: TRBV5-1
CDR3aa: ASSVGTRGKQETQY

j_gene: TRBJ2-4
v_gene: TRBV4-1
CDR3aa: ASSLTVQGAKNIQY

j_gene: TRBJ1-6
v_gene: TRBV9
CDR3aa: ASSVEGQGARSYNSPLH

j_gene: TRBJ1-1
v_gene: TRBV7-9
CDR3aa: ASSLVPGVNTEAF

j_gene: TRBJ2-1
v_gene: TRBV12-3/TRBV12-4
CDR3aa: ASSPSTNEQF

j_gene: TRBJ1-3
v_gene: TRBV19
CDR3aa: ASSQRGRPSGNTIY

j_gene: TRBJ1-6
v_gene: TRBV27
CDR3aa: ASRTWDTSPLH

j_gene: TRBJ1-6
v_gene: TRBV3-1/TRBV3-2
CDR3aa: ASSQYSGGYNSPLH